A single sample is the source of the 7 T cell receptor beta chains below, sequenced in a study of shared clonotypes between healthy human individuals. TCRdb's copy holds only in-frame clones and misses some; the assay was immunoSEQ multiplex PCR. The table lists 490,000 or so clones, 79% of them singletons. Sequenced sample: PBMCs. The receptors shown here come from a woman between 40 and 50 years old in good health. Some clones in this sample may be carry-over from other donors' samples.

About this clone itself: Because the CDR3's place on the DNA is in doubt, the DNA is left out and the CDR3 is given as listed by TCRdb. The CDR3 here is CAWSVGRGSFF. V gene TRBV30 combines with J gene TRBJ1-4. Germline assignment: CDR1 GTSNPN and CDR2 SVGIG (reference sequence). The CDR3 numbers 11 amino acids, ends counted.

V is TRBV5-1 and J is TRBJ2-3; the match to TRBD2 covers 10 bases. This CDR3 region has 15 residues. V was clipped by 4 bases and J by 0 bases; unmatched bases: 2. Per germline, CDR1 SGHRS and CDR2 YFSETQ. The CDR3 is CASSPSGSSTDTQYF. DNA for the CDR3: TGCGCCAGCAGCCCTAGCGGGAGTAGCACAGATACGCAGTATTTT.

V and J are TRBV5-4 and TRBJ2-1, with D perhaps TRBD2 (5 bases). Germline V gene sequence: CDR1 SGHNT, CDR2 YYREEE (reference sequence). Trimming took 4 bases from V and 4 from J, leaving 12 bases between them. CDR3 size: 14 residues. CDR3: CASSTHLAYNEQFF. The CDR3 coding sequence is TGTGCCAGCAGCACCCACTTAGCGTACAATGAGCAGTTCTTC.

This clone was seen a few times. The chain combines TRBV15 with TRBJ1-1; D may be TRBD1 (6 bases). The CDR3 runs 15 residues. Trimming left V 2 bases short and J 4 bases short, with 14 bases between. The germline V gene encodes CDR1 LNHNV and CDR2 YYDKDF (reference sequence). This chain's CDR3 is CATSRNRVMGTEAFF. The CDR3 DNA reads as TGTGCCACCAGCAGAAACAGGGTAATGGGCACTGAAGCTTTCTTT.

The CDR3 DNA follows: TGTGCCAGTAGTATCGGTGCAGGTTCGAACACCGGGGAGCTGTTTTTT. Translated: CASSIGAGSNTGELFF. This chain uses TRBV19 with TRBJ2-2; D is ambiguous. Germline V gene sequence: CDR1 LNHDA, CDR2 SQIVND (reference sequence). This CDR3 is 16 amino acids long. The germline V and J ends were trimmed by 3 bases and 0 bases, with 11 bases remaining between them.

The chain recombines TRBV7-2 with TRBJ1-2; D is perhaps TRBD1 (5 bases). Trimming stripped 4 bases from V and 4 bases from J, with 16 bases between. The CDR3 totals 15 residues. Germline loops: CDR1 SGHTA, CDR2 FQGNSA. The CDR3 DNA is TGTGCCAGCAGCTCACAGGAGATAGCTCCCTATGGCTACACCTTC. It translates to CASSSQEIAPYGYTF.

This clone was observed a few times. The chain employs TRBV18 and TRBJ2-1; tentative D call: TRBD2 (5 bases). Looked up from germline, CDR1 is KGHSH and CDR2 is LQKENI. The CDR3 is 16 residues long. The V and J ends lost 3 bases and 5 bases respectively, with 17 bases between them. The CDR3: CASSPGFGTGNNEQFF. The CDR3 nucleotides read TGTGCCAGCTCACCGGGGTTTGGTACGGGAAACAATGAGCAGTTCTTC.